A single sample gave rise to the 19 T cell receptor beta chains below, sequenced in a study of a mutant IDH1 vaccine in newly diagnosed glioma (dated by TCRdb to the early 2020s). Library preparation employed the immunoSEQ multiplex PCR assay. TCRdb's version of the immuneACCESS table is confined to in-frame rearrangements and falls short of the full clone set. An unresolved V gene accounts for under half of the shortfall where checked; the remainder is of unknown origin. The table for this sample lists tens of thousands of clones; just over 85% of them were counted only once. The ten top clones hold over 2% of the sample. The intended sense of this specimen's time point label: baseline, week 1 (first vaccination visit). What the treatment or condition label conveys for this sample: pre-vaccination baseline after standard-of-care therapy. The sample consisted of PBMCs, taken from a glioma patient treated with radiotherapy, temozolomide or both. The receptors shown here come from a man aged 35 to 55 with glioma.

In this sample, this clone turned up once. J is TRBJ2-7 and V is TRBV28, with a tentative D call TRBD2 (5 bases). The CDR3 loop spans 12 amino acids. The germline V gene has CDR1 MDHEN and CDR2 SYDVKM. Trimming took 6 bases from V and 7 from J, leaving 13 bases between them. DNA of the CDR3: TGTGCCAGCAGAAGACTCGAGGGAGAGCAGTACTTC. It yields the protein CASRRLEGEQYF.

The chain uses TRBV7-9 and TRBJ2-7; D possibly corresponds to TRBD2 (6 bases). Germline CDR1 SEHNR, CDR2 FQNEAQ (reference sequence). The CDR3 runs to 12 residues. Trimming removed 4 bases from V and 4 bases from J, with 8 bases in between. The CDR3 DNA follows: TGTGCCAGCAGCTCCCGGGAGTACGAGCAGTACTTC. Translated, it gives CASSSREYEQYF.

There are a few counts of this clone. The chain combines TRBV18 with TRBJ1-5, with 12 bases aligning to TRBD1. J lost 6 bases, V lost 5 bases, and 11 bases had no gene match. The CDR3 has 17 residues. Germline loops: CDR1 KGHSH, CDR2 LQKENI. The CDR3 loop is CASSSTSGTGGGQPQHF. CDR3 bases: TGTGCCAGCTCATCGACCTCCGGGACAGGGGGCGGTCAGCCCCAGCATTTT.

The chain has TRBV6-5 and TRBJ2-7; D gene uncertain. Looked up from germline, CDR1 is MNHEY and CDR2 is SVGAGI. The CDR3 length is 14 residues. V lost 7 bases, J lost 0 bases, and 13 bases lay in between. Written as DNA, the CDR3 is TGTGCCAGCACCAGCAGACCGAGCTCCTACGAGCAGTACTTC. Residues: CASTSRPSSYEQYF.

V gene TRBV7-7 combines with J gene TRBJ2-5; the D is unclear. V lost 4 bases, J lost 0 bases, and 12 bases lay in between. The CDR3 length is 15 residues. CDR1 SSHAT and CDR2 FNYEAQ come from the germline V gene (reference sequence). The CDR3 sequence: CASSYSVGNQETQYF. The DNA of the CDR3 is TGTGCCAGCAGCTACAGTGTGGGGAACCAAGAGACCCAGTACTTC.

The rearrangement joins TRBV7-6 to TRBJ2-1; 7 positions agree with TRBD1. Germline CDR1 SGHVS, CDR2 FNYEAQ. V shed 0 bases and J 2 bases; nucleotides not matched to a gene: 4. This CDR3 contains 16 residues. The CDR3 region has the DNA TGTGCCAGCAGCTTAGCGGGACAGCGAGCCTACAATGAGCAGTTCTTC. Residues: CASSLAGQRAYNEQFF.

The chain employs TRBV7-2 and TRBJ2-7; either TRBD1 or TRBD2 may supply D (6 bases each). V was cut by 2 bases and J by 2 bases, with 13 bases left in between. The CDR3 spans 15 residues. In germline, CDR1 is SGHTA, CDR2 FQGNSA. This CDR3 reads CASSLLGGQAYEQYF. The DNA for the CDR3 is TGTGCCAGCAGCTTATTGGGGGGACAAGCCTACGAGCAGTACTTC. Looking up the rest from reference TRBV7-2 and TRBJ2-7 gives the full variable domain: GAGVSQSPSNKVTEKGKDVELRCDPISGHTALYWYRQSLGQGLEFLIYFQGNSAPDKSGLPSDRFSAERTGGSVSTLTIQRTQQEDSAVYLCASSLLGGQAYEQYFGPGTRLTVT.

This CDR3 reads CASSFLQGTNEKLFF. CDR3 bases: TGTGCCAGCTCATTTCTACAGGGTACTAATGAAAAACTGTTTTTT. The chain combines TRBV18 with TRBJ1-4, with D perhaps matching TRBD1 (6 bases). Trimming took off 5 bases at V and 2 bases at J, with 12 bases between the two ends. Germline values: CDR1 KGHSH, CDR2 LQKENI. This CDR3 is 15 amino acids long.

This CDR3 reads CALSEGPTLSGANVLTF. CDR3 nucleotide sequence: TGTGCCCTAAGCGAGGGGCCCACCTTATCTGGGGCCAACGTCCTGACTTTC. V and J are TRBV7-6 and TRBJ2-6, with D perhaps given as TRBD1 or TRBD2 (5 bases each). The V end lost 11 bases, the J end lost 1 base, and 21 bases lay between the germline ends. CDR3 length: 17 amino acids. Germline assignment: CDR1 SGHVS and CDR2 FNYEAQ.

The chain is built from TRBV12-1 and TRBJ2-2; the D call TRBD1 from the table was never checked on the DNA. TRBV12-1 is annotated as a pseudogene. The CDR3 loop spans 15 amino acids. CDR3 protein: CASSPRDRDTGELFF. DNA for the CDR3: TGTGCCAGCAGCCCCCGGGACAGGGACACCGGGGAGCTGTTTTTT.

The chain has TRBV29-1 and TRBJ2-7; TRBD1 matches at 9 bases. Trimming cost V 3 bases and J 1 base; bases outside gene matches: 7. This CDR3 has 15 amino acids. Germline V CDR1 and CDR2: SQVTM, ANQGSEA. The CDR3 DNA follows: TGCAGCGTTGACATAAGGGACAGGGTTTCCTACGAGCAGTACTTC. The encoded protein is CSVDIRDRVSYEQYF.

The chain couples TRBV9 to TRBJ1-2; D unclear. The CDR3 has 13 amino acids. The germline gives CDR1 SGDLS, CDR2 YYNGEE. Trimming took 3 bases from V and 5 from J, leaving 11 bases between them. CDR3 sequence: CASSDPKGYGYTF. CDR3 DNA: TGTGCCAGCAGCGACCCTAAAGGGTATGGCTACACCTTC.

The V gene is TRBV6-5, the J gene TRBJ2-7; TRBD2 might be the D (6 bases). V was cut by 2 bases and J by 1 base, with 9 bases left in between. CDR1 is MNHEY and CDR2 is SVGAGI in the germline V gene. There are 14 residues in the CDR3. CDR3: CASSYMEGSYEQYF. The CDR3, as DNA: TGTGCCAGCAGTTACATGGAGGGGTCCTACGAGCAGTACTTC.

The V gene is TRBV2, the J gene TRBJ1-5; possibly TRBD1 for D (6 bases). Germline values: CDR1 SNHLY, CDR2 FYNNEI. V gave up 7 bases and J gave up 3 bases, with 16 bases separating them. This CDR3 spans 15 amino acids. CDR3 sequence: CASTEEGVLNQPQHF. For the CDR3, the DNA is TGTGCCAGCACCGAAGAGGGGGTCCTCAATCAGCCCCAGCATTTT.

The chain combines TRBV6-5 with TRBJ2-5; D is undetermined. Trimming shortened V by 5 bases and J by 5 bases, and 18 bases separated the two germline ends. The CDR3 has 15 amino acids. CDR1 MNHEY and CDR2 SVGAGI come from the germline V gene. DNA for the CDR3: TGTGCCAGCAGTAGGGAAATGACGGCTGTGGAGACCCAGTACTTC. Protein product: CASSREMTAVETQYF.

The chain links TRBV9 to TRBJ2-2; TRBD2 matches at 12 bases. CDR1 is SGDLS, CDR2 YYNGEE, per germline. Trimming removed 4 bases from V and 0 bases from J; junction bases left unmatched: 4. The CDR3 totals 17 residues. The CDR3 sequence is CASSQTSGRTNTGELFF. CDR3 DNA: TGTGCCAGCAGCCAAACTAGCGGGAGGACGAACACCGGGGAGCTGTTTTTT.

This chain connects TRBV9 to TRBJ1-4, with D maybe TRBD1 (6 bases). The V end was cut by 4 bases, the J end by 2 bases, with 18 bases between. CDR1 is SGDLS, CDR2 YYNGEE, per germline. There are 17 residues in the CDR3. The CDR3 bases are TGTGCCAGCAGCCAAATGGCCAGGGGTGTCACTAATGAAAAACTGTTTTTT. This codes for CASSQMARGVTNEKLFF.

This clone was seen just once. The gene calls are TRBV4-3 and TRBJ2-1; D might be TRBD2 (5 bases). Germline values: CDR1 LGHNA, CDR2 YSLEER. Trimming pared 3 bases from V and 6 bases from J, leaving 12 bases between. The CDR3 is made up of 14 amino acids. The CDR3 bases are TGCGCCAGCAGCCACTCGGGGAGCCCCAATGAGCAGTTCTTC. Protein product: CASSHSGSPNEQFF.

CDR3 region: CASSLAGTASGNTIYF. The CDR3 DNA reads as TGTGCCAGCAGCTTAGCAGGGACAGCCTCTGGAAACACCATATATTTT. The chain couples TRBV7-2 to TRBJ1-3; TRBD1 matches at 7 bases. The CDR3 is made up of 16 amino acids. Germline CDR1 reads SGHTA; CDR2 reads FQGNSA. V lost 0 bases and J lost 0; bases outside the gene matches: 2.